The rows below give T cell receptor beta chains drawn from one sample of a study of STAT5B mutations in CD4+ large granular lymphocyte leukemia. Generated by immunoSEQ multiplex PCR, the TCRdb table keeps only in-frame clones and is missing some. The repertoire holds roughly 46,000 clones, with about 86% as singletons. The sample comprised CD4+ T cells from blood buffy coats. Receptors were obtained from a human donor in good health. The CDR3 runs from the conserved cysteine through the conserved F or W. Fields, in order: clone size, J gene, V gene, D gene, CDR3 protein, CDR3 DNA. A D gene is named only where the DNA matches it firmly. Expanded clones get a size class; other rows say once, few or many, or leave the size out.

size: -; J: TRBJ2-3; V: TRBV7-2; D: TRBD2; CDR3: CASSSSGGGRTTQYF; DNA: TGTGCCAGCAGCTCTAGCGGGGGGGGCCGAACTACGCAGTATTTT
size: -; J: TRBJ2-4; V: TRBV5-1; D: -; CDR3: CASSPEGNIQYF; DNA: TGCGCCAGCAGTCCCGAGGGGAACATTCAGTACTTC
size: -; J: TRBJ2-6; V: TRBV30; D: -; CDR3: CAWSGGWWFESGANVLTF; DNA: TGTGCCTGGAGTGGGGGGTGGTGGTTTGAGTCCGGGGCCAACGTCCTGACTTTC
size: -; J: TRBJ1-2; V: TRBV7-6; D: -; CDR3: CASSFADGIYGYTF; DNA: TGTGCCAGCAGCTTCGCCGACGGGATCTATGGCTACACCTTC
size: -; J: TRBJ1-5; V: TRBV28; D: -; CDR3: CASSSQSNQPQHF; DNA: TGTGCCAGCAGCTCGCAGAGTAATCAGCCCCAGCATTTT
size: -; J: TRBJ1-6; V: TRBV6-1; D: -; CDR3: CASSEAFGRSNSPLHF; DNA: TGTGCCAGCAGTGAAGCTTTTGGGAGATCGAATTCACCCCTCCACTTT
size: -; J: TRBJ1-5; V: TRBV29-1; D: -; CDR3: CSVASGNNQPQHF; DNA: TGCAGCGTTGCCTCAGGGAACAATCAGCCCCAGCATTTT
size: -; J: TRBJ1-1; V: TRBV11-2; D: -; CDR3: CASTVGGNTEAFF; DNA: TGTGCCAGCACCGTAGGAGGGAACACTGAAGCTTTCTTT
size: -; J: TRBJ1-5; V: TRBV11-3; D: TRBD1; CDR3: CASSSGTGSRINGNQPQHF; DNA: TGTGCCAGCAGCTCTGGGACAGGGTCACGAATTAATGGGAATCAGCCCCAGCATTTT
size: -; J: TRBJ1-5; V: TRBV10-1; D: -; CDR3: CASQDALNQPQHF; DNA: TGCGCCAGCCAGGACGCGTTAAATCAGCCCCAGCATTTT
size: once; J: TRBJ2-5; V: TRBV5-4; D: TRBD2; CDR3: CASRPSGASGETQYF; DNA: TGTGCCAGCAGACCTAGCGGGGCCTCAGGGGAGACCCAGTACTTC
size: -; J: TRBJ2-2; V: TRBV5-1; D: TRBD2; CDR3: CASQSLAGGRTGELFF; DNA: TGCGCCAGCCAATCTCTAGCGGGAGGGAGGACCGGGGAGCTGTTTTTT
size: -; J: TRBJ2-2; V: TRBV5-1; D: -; CDR3: CASSSRGPNTGELFF; DNA: TGCGCCAGCAGCTCGAGGGGTCCGAACACCGGGGAGCTGTTTTTT
size: -; J: TRBJ2-6; V: TRBV5-5; D: TRBD1; CDR3: CASSSRTGGTGANVLTF; DNA: TGTGCCAGCAGCTCCCGGACAGGGGGCACTGGGGCCAACGTCCTGACTTTC
size: -; J: TRBJ1-2; V: TRBV6-1; D: -; CDR3: CASRHLRVIVYGYTF; DNA: TGTGCCAGCAGACACTTGAGGGTTATTGTCTATGGCTACACCTTC
size: few; J: TRBJ2-7; V: TRBV21-1; D: -; CDR3: CASSKVGLTFSYEQYF; DNA: TGTGCCAGCAGCAAAGTAGGTCTTACCTTCTCCTACGAGCAGTACTTC
size: -; J: TRBJ2-1; V: TRBV5-1; D: TRBD2; CDR3: CASSPTAGGAYNEQFF; DNA: TGCGCCAGCTCGCCGACGGCGGGAGGTGCCTACAATGAGCAGTTCTTC
size: -; J: TRBJ1-6; V: TRBV11-2; D: -; CDR3: CASSSSSGSKNSPLHF; DNA: TGTGCCAGCAGCTCCTCTAGCGGGTCGAAGAATTCACCCCTCCACTTT
size: -; J: TRBJ2-5; V: TRBV9; D: TRBD2; CDR3: CASSPGASGRGWETQYF; DNA: TGTGCCAGCAGCCCGGGGGCTAGCGGGAGAGGATGGGAGACCCAGTACTTC
size: -; J: TRBJ1-2; V: TRBV6-1; D: -; CDR3: CASSHRYGYTF; DNA: TGTGCCAGCTCTCATCGCTACGGCTACACCTTC
size: -; J: TRBJ2-3; V: TRBV4-1; D: TRBD2; CDR3: CASSQDREGTDTQYF; DNA: TGCGCCAGCAGCCAAGACCGGGAGGGCACAGATACGCAGTATTTT
size: once; J: TRBJ2-2; V: TRBV5-1; D: TRBD1; CDR3: CASSLGTGNTGELFF; DNA: TGCGCCAGCAGCCTAGGGACAGGGAACACCGGGGAGCTGTTTTTT
size: -; J: TRBJ2-1; V: TRBV11-3; D: -; CDR3: CASSFGIRGSYNEQFF; DNA: TGTGCCAGCAGCTTTGGCATCCGGGGCTCCTACAATGAGCAGTTCTTC
size: once; J: TRBJ2-5; V: TRBV11-2; D: -; CDR3: CASSLVDGSYETQYF; DNA: TGTGCCAGCAGCTTAGTTGACGGGAGTTATGAGACCCAGTACTTC
size: -; J: TRBJ2-6; V: TRBV27; D: -; CDR3: CASKYSGANVLTF; DNA: TGTGCCAGCAAATACTCTGGGGCCAACGTCCTGACTTTC
size: -; J: TRBJ2-1; V: TRBV7-2; D: -; CDR3: CASSLPRRRFDNEQFF; DNA: TGTGCCAGCAGCTTGCCCCGGAGGCGTTTTGACAATGAGCAGTTCTTC
size: -; J: TRBJ2-7; V: TRBV7-9; D: -; CDR3: CAGRTVEGSYEQYF; DNA: TGTGCCGGTCGGACAGTTGAGGGCTCCTACGAGCAGTACTTC
size: -; J: TRBJ2-5; V: TRBV4-1; D: TRBD2; CDR3: CASSHPKLAGPGETQYF; DNA: TGCGCCAGCAGCCATCCGAAACTAGCGGGGCCTGGGGAGACCCAGTACTTC
size: -; J: TRBJ1-4; V: TRBV9; D: TRBD1; CDR3: CASSVDPQGGRREKLFF; DNA: TGTGCCAGCAGCGTAGACCCCCAGGGGGGCAGGAGGGAAAAACTGTTTTTT
size: -; J: TRBJ1-4; V: TRBV4-1; D: -; CDR3: CASSQPRSGRNEKLFF; DNA: TGCGCCAGCAGCCAACCCCGCTCCGGCAGAAATGAAAAACTGTTTTTT
size: -; J: TRBJ1-5; V: TRBV10-3; D: -; CDR3: CAISEGQSNQPQHF; DNA: TGTGCCATCAGTGAGGGACAGAGCAATCAGCCCCAGCATTTT
size: -; J: TRBJ2-5; V: TRBV7-9; D: TRBD2; CDR3: CASSPRVREGETQYF; DNA: TGTGCCAGCAGCCCCCGGGTCCGGGAGGGAGAGACCCAGTACTTC
size: -; J: TRBJ1-2; V: TRBV28; D: -; CDR3: CASRGQFGYTF; DNA: TGTGCCAGCAGGGGGCAGTTTGGCTACACCTTC
size: once; J: TRBJ1-2; V: TRBV18; D: -; CDR3: CASSLDSVNYGYTF; DNA: TGTGCCAGCTCGCTGGACAGTGTCAACTATGGCTACACCTTC
size: -; J: TRBJ1-6; V: TRBV6-5; D: TRBD1; CDR3: CASSSDRGRDSPLHF; DNA: TGTGCCAGCAGTTCGGACAGGGGGCGTGATTCACCCCTCCACTTT
size: -; J: TRBJ2-7; V: TRBV10-3; D: -; CDR3: CAISESTRAQYEQYF; DNA: TGTGCCATCAGTGAGTCGACAAGAGCACAGTACGAGCAGTACTTC
size: few; J: TRBJ1-1; V: TRBV9; D: -; CDR3: CASSVSSHMNTEAFF; DNA: TGTGCCAGCAGCGTAAGTAGCCACATGAACACTGAAGCTTTCTTT
size: -; J: TRBJ2-3; V: TRBV29-1; D: -; CDR3: CSVEGTSTDTQYF; DNA: TGCAGCGTTGAAGGGACTAGCACAGATACGCAGTATTTT
size: -; J: TRBJ2-7; V: TRBV18; D: -; CDR3: CASSPYTGYEQYF; DNA: TGTGCCAGCTCCCCCTACACGGGTTACGAGCAGTACTTC
size: few; J: TRBJ2-7; V: TRBV19; D: -; CDR3: CASSRTPDYEQYF; DNA: TGTGCCAGTAGTAGGACACCCGACTACGAGCAGTACTTC
size: -; J: TRBJ2-5; V: TRBV7-6; D: -; CDR3: CASSPRQETQYF; DNA: TGTGCCAGCAGCCCTCGTCAAGAGACCCAGTACTTC
size: -; J: TRBJ2-3; V: TRBV20-1; D: -; CDR3: CSASRDTQYF; DNA: TGCAGTGCTAGCAGAGATACGCAGTATTTT
size: -; J: TRBJ1-1; V: TRBV7-9; D: -; CDR3: CASSLAGTVEAFF; DNA: TGTGCCAGCAGCCTGGCAGGGACTGTAGAGGCTTTCTTT
size: -; J: TRBJ1-2; V: TRBV6-5; D: -; CDR3: CASAGGGGYTF; DNA: TGTGCCAGCGCCGGTGGGGGAGGCTACACCTTC
size: -; J: TRBJ1-2; V: TRBV6-5; D: -; CDR3: CASSYSVGANYGYTF; DNA: TGTGCCAGCAGTTACTCGGTCGGGGCTAACTATGGCTACACCTTC